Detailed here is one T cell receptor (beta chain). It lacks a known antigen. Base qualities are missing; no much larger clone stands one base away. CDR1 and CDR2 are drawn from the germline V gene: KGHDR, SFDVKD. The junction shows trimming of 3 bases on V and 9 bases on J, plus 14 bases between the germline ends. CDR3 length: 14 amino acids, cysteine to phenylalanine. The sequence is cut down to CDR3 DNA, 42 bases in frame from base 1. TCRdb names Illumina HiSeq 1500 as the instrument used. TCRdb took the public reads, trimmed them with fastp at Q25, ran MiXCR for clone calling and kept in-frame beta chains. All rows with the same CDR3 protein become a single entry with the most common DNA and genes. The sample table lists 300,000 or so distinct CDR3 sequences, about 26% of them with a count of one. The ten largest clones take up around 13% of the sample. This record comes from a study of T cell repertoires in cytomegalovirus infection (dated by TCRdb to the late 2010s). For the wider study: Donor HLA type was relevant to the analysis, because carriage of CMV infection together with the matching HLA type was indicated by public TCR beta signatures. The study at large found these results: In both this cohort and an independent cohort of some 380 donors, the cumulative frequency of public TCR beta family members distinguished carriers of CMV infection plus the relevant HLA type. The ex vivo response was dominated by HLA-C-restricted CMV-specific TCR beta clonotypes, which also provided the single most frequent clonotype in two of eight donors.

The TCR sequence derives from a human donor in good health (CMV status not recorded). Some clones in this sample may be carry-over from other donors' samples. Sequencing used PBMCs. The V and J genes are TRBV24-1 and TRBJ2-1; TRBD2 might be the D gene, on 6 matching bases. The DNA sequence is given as TGTGCCACCAGTGATCCCGGACTATTCGGTGAGCAGTTCTTC. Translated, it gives CATSDPGLFGEQFF.